The T cell receptor (beta chain) under discussion was sequenced for a study of CXCR3-negative and CXCR3-positive naive CD8 T cells. Whole-study results and caveats: Between one naive subset and the other, surface CD5 was comparable, and TCR strength was inferred from TRB CDR3 properties. Partial loss of CXCR3 expression followed cryopreservation; most assays used fresh PBMCs.

Triplicate sorts, approximately 290,000 cells apiece, were made for each CD8+ T cell subset. Remarks on this clonotype: Antigen specificity is unknown.

UMI labels and 5' RACE were used to prepare the TRB cDNA libraries. Each CDR3 protein gets one entry in TCRdb, which reprocessed the 5' RACE reads and gives no DNA. Its clone listing holds some 130,000 distinct CDR3 sequences. CDR3 length: 18 residues. CDR1 is SEHNR and CDR2 is FQNEAQ in the germline V gene (reference sequence). This sequence was found in a human donor in good health. Some clones in this sample may be carry-over from other donors' samples. V gene TRBV7-9 combines with J gene TRBJ2-1; TCRdb indicates TRBD2, and absent DNA this call remains unverified. Sequencing was performed on naive CXCR3- CD8+ T cells from blood. The subset is: CD45RO-CCR7+CD27+CD95- naive CD8+ T cells lacking CXCR3 (TNR3-). The CDR3: CASSSKGLAGEGYNEQFF.